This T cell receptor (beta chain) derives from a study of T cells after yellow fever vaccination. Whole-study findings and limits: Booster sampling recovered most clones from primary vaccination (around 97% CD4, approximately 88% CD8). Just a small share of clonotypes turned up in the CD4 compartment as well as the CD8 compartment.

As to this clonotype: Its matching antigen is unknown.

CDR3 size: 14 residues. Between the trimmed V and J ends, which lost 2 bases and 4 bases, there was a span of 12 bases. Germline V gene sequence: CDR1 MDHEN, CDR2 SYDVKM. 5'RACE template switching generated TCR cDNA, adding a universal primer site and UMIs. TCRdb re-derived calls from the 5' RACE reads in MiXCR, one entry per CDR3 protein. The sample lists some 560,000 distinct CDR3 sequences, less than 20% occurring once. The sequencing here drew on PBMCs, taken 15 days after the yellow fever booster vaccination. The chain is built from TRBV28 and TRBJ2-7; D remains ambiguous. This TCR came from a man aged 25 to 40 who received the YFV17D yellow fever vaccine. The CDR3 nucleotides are TGTGCCAGCAGTTTACCCCAGTCAAGGTACGAGCAGTACTTC. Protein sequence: CASSLPQSRYEQYF.